Ten or more counts support the clone carrying this T cell receptor beta chain. Its antigen is not known. The sample comes from a study of T cell repertoires in cytomegalovirus infection. About the research overall: Recently identified HLA-C-restricted and well-studied HLA-B-restricted CMV epitopes were used. CMV infection together with matching HLA type was indicated by public TCR beta signatures. Findings of the study overall: Clonotype analysis showed dominance of the ex vivo response by HLA-C-restricted CMV-specific TCR beta clonotypes. Carriers of CMV plus the relevant HLA were identified by cumulative public TCR beta family frequency.

In TCRdb, the reads were re-called with MiXCR into one record per CDR3 protein. In the table there are about 770,000 distinct CDR3 sequences, 25% to 30% of which are singletons. With 5 bases removed from V and 7 bases from J, the gap between germline ends came to 21 bases. CDR3 length: 15 residues. Germline V lookup: CDR1 SGHVS, CDR2 FNYEAQ. The receptor was isolated from a human donor in good health (CMV status not recorded). Some clones in this sample may be carry-over from other donors' samples. V usage is TRBV7-6 and J usage is TRBJ2-7, with TRBD2 as a possible D gene (6 bases). Specimen: cultured CD8+ T cells from PBMCs, collected from culture after CMV antigen stimulation. CDR3 in DNA: TGTGCCAGCAGCCGCGGGGCAGGTCCAAGGGAGGAGCAGTACTTC. It is translated as CASSRGAGPREEQYF.